These 27 T cell receptor beta chains were sequenced from one sample in a study of T cells in Graves' hyperthyroidism and ophthalmopathy. Authors of the study amplified TCR beta CDR3 regions from RNA transcripts. A set of HTBI primers served as the primers for a first-round RT-PCR of the TCR CDR3. Via MiXCR, TCRdb re-called the multiplex PCR reads, giving one row per CDR3 protein. The data contain about 250,000 distinct CDR3 sequences, about 24% of them seen just once; the ten biggest clones take up roughly 40%. The sequencing input was blood. The receptor source for this set is a woman aged 40 to 55 with Graves' ophthalmopathy.

This clonotype was counted at least ten times. The chain couples TRBV30 to TRBJ1-5; unclear D gene. CDR1 GTSNPN and CDR2 SVGIG come from the germline V gene (reference sequence). The CDR3 consists of 14 residues. The V end was cut by 1 base, the J end by 0 bases, with 7 bases between. CDR3 nucleotides: TGTGCCTGGAGTGGAGGAGCTAGCAATCAGCCCCAGCATTTT. Amino acid sequence: CAWSGGASNQPQHF.

This clonotype was detected many times. The V gene is TRBV6-2 or TRBV6-3, the J gene TRBJ2-7, with 14 bases identical to TRBD2. Trimming at V came to 4 bases and at J to 11 bases, leaving 4 bases not matched to a gene. Germline assignment: CDR1 MNHEY and CDR2 SVGEGT. The length of the CDR3 is 13 residues. The CDR3 loop reads CASSLGLAGEKYF. The CDR3 nucleotides are TGTGCCAGCAGTTTGGGACTAGCGGGAGAAAAGTACTTC.

This clonotype was detected a few times. This could be a read error, since a much larger clone is one nucleotide away. V and J are TRBV28 and TRBJ2-2, with 11 bases aligning to TRBD1. From germline, CDR1 is MDHEN and CDR2 SYDVKM. The J segment lost 4 bases and the V segment lost 11 bases, leaving 6 bases of the junction unmatched. The CDR3 contains 14 residues. The CDR3: CAGRTGGCTGELFF. The DNA for the CDR3 is TGTGCCGGGAGGACAGGGGGCTGCACCGGGGAGCTGTTTTTT.

In this sample, this clonotype turned up many times. Written as DNA, the CDR3 is TGCGCCAGCAGCCAAGGAGACAGGAGCGATGGCTACACCTTC. Residues: CASSQGDRSDGYTF. This sequence joins TRBV4-1 and TRBJ1-2; the D gene is possibly TRBD1 (6 bases). V was trimmed by 1 base and J by 6 bases, leaving 12 bases between them. This CDR3 region has 14 residues. Germline V lookup: CDR1 MGHRA, CDR2 YSYEKL.

This clonotype was observed many times. The rearrangement uses TRBV2 and TRBJ2-7, with D maybe TRBD2 (5 bases). This CDR3 contains 12 residues. V was pared by 6 bases and J by 3 bases, with 9 bases between. From germline, CDR1 is SNHLY and CDR2 FYNNEI. The CDR3 loop reads CASRMGSYEQYF. CDR3 DNA sequence: TGTGCCAGCAGAATGGGGAGCTACGAGCAGTACTTC.

The chain is built from TRBV7-3 and TRBJ2-5; 8 bases are shared with TRBD1. The V and J ends lost 2 bases and 5 bases, in that order; junction bases with no gene match: 10. The germline V gene has CDR1 SGHTA and CDR2 FQGTGA. The length of the CDR3 is 16 residues. The CDR3 loop is CASSLVPSDREETQYF. The DNA of the CDR3 is TGTGCCAGCAGCTTAGTGCCATCGGACAGGGAGGAGACCCAGTACTTC.

This clonotype was recorded many times. The CDR3 sequence: CASSYWNGNTEAFF. The CDR3 DNA sequence: TGTGCCAGCAGTTACTGGAACGGGAACACTGAAGCTTTCTTT. The V gene is TRBV6-5, the J gene TRBJ1-1; D uncertain. Trimming pared 1 base from V and 1 base from J, leaving 7 bases between. Germline V gene lookup returns CDR1 MNHEY and CDR2 SVGAGI. The CDR3 is 14 residues long.

The sample holds many counts of this clonotype. This chain links TRBV19 with TRBJ2-7; 8 bases fit TRBD2. J gave up 3 bases and V 3 bases, and 1 base lay outside the gene matches. The CDR3 covers 13 residues. Germline CDR1 reads LNHDA; CDR2 reads SQIVND (reference sequence). The CDR3 nucleotides read TGTGCCAGTAGTATGGGGACTAGCTACGAGCAGTACTTC. Its translation is CASSMGTSYEQYF.

At least ten counts were recorded for this clonotype. This sequence joins TRBV6-5 and TRBJ1-5; possibly TRBD1 for D (5 bases). The CDR3 loop spans 14 amino acids. Germline V gives CDR1 MNHEY, CDR2 SVGAGI. V was clipped by 5 bases and J by 6 bases, with 14 bases between them. CDR3 loop: CASSRTGVRQPQHF. The CDR3 nucleotides read TGTGCCAGCAGTAGGACGGGGGTTCGTCAGCCCCAGCATTTT.

There are many counts of this clonotype. The rearrangement joins TRBV9 to TRBJ2-7; no reliable D call. CDR3 size: 15 residues. Between the trimmed V and J ends, which lost 4 bases and 1 base, there was a span of 15 bases. The V gene's germline CDR1 is SGDLS and CDR2 YYNGEE. The CDR3 is CASSPFTSSSYEQYF. The CDR3 DNA is TGTGCCAGCAGCCCGTTCACCTCCTCTTCCTACGAGCAGTACTTC.

The rearrangement uses TRBV6-5 and TRBJ1-1; D call uncertain. Trimming stripped 0 bases from V and 7 bases from J, with 12 bases between. There are 14 residues in the CDR3. Germline V CDR1 and CDR2: MNHEY, SVGAGI. The CDR3 DNA reads as TGTGCCAGCAGTTACTCGATGTCGGTGTATGAAGCTTTCTTT. The encoded protein is CASSYSMSVYEAFF.

The chain combines TRBV11-2 with TRBJ2-7; the D gene is possibly TRBD2 (6 bases). The CDR3 loop spans 14 amino acids. The germline V gene has CDR1 SGHAT and CDR2 FQNNGV. V lost 7 bases, J lost 0 bases, and 13 bases lay in between. CDR3 loop: CASMPAGPSYEQYF. The CDR3 DNA is TGTGCCAGCATGCCTGCGGGGCCCTCCTACGAGCAGTACTTC.

This clonotype was seen ten or more times. The CDR3 spells CSVEGDSSYEQYF. In DNA, the CDR3 is TGCAGCGTTGAAGGCGATAGCTCCTACGAGCAGTACTTC. The genes are TRBV29-1 and TRBJ2-7; D remains ambiguous. The V and J ends lost 1 base and 0 bases respectively, with 7 bases between them. There are 13 residues in the CDR3. Looked up from germline, CDR1 is SQVTM and CDR2 is ANQGSEA.

This clonotype was counted many times. The chain couples TRBV9 to TRBJ2-7; a possible D gene is TRBD2 (5 bases). This CDR3 comprises 14 residues. CDR1 SGDLS and CDR2 YYNGEE come from the germline V gene. V gave up 1 base and J gave up 5 bases, with 13 bases separating them. The CDR3: CASSVRMGVDEQYF. Written as DNA, the CDR3 is TGTGCCAGCAGCGTAAGGATGGGAGTCGACGAGCAGTACTTC.

This clonotype was seen repeatedly, ten times or more. The chain links TRBV7-2 to TRBJ1-2; 8 nucleotides line up with TRBD1. Germline lookup yields CDR1 SGHTA and CDR2 FQGNSA. V dropped 7 bases and J dropped 3; count of bases not matched to a gene: 7. The CDR3 spans 14 residues. CDR3 sequence reads: CASNDRGRYYGYTF. The CDR3 DNA reads as TGTGCCAGCAACGACAGGGGACGGTACTATGGCTACACCTTC. Full variable domain (remainder filled in from reference TRBV7-2 and TRBJ1-2): GAGVSQSPSNKVTEKGKDVELRCDPISGHTALYWYRQSLGQGLEFLIYFQGNSAPDKSGLPSDRFSAERTGGSVSTLTIQRTQQEDSAVYLCASNDRGRYYGYTFGSGTRLTVV.

There are many counts of this clonotype. The V gene is TRBV2, the J gene TRBJ2-5; 7 bases align to TRBD2. This CDR3 contains 13 residues. From germline, CDR1 is SNHLY and CDR2 FYNNEI. V lost 7 bases to trimming and J lost 5 bases; unmatched junction nucleotides: 7. The CDR3 loop reads CASTRSGEETQYF. The CDR3 DNA reads TGTGCCAGCACCAGAAGCGGGGAGGAGACCCAGTACTTC.

This sequence joins TRBV28 and TRBJ2-2, with TRBD2 as a possible D gene (5 bases). CDR1 and CDR2 from the germline V gene are MDHEN and SYDVKM. V dropped 4 bases and J dropped 2 bases, with 11 bases sitting between them. This CDR3 spans 15 amino acids. Here the CDR3 DNA reads TGTGCCAGCAGTTGGACTGGCTCAAACACCGGGGAGCTGTTTTTT. Its protein product is CASSWTGSNTGELFF.

This clonotype appeared a single time. The chain couples TRBV2 to TRBJ2-5; D gene unclear. Germline V lookup: CDR1 SNHLY, CDR2 FYNNEI. The CDR3 is 15 amino acids. V lost 3 bases and J lost 0, with 11 bases in between. The CDR3 coding sequence is TGTGCCAGCAGTGAGCACTTGGCAGACCAAGAGACCCAGTACTTC. It yields the protein CASSEHLADQETQYF.

This clonotype was seen many times. The chain is built from TRBV6-1 and TRBJ2-7; 8 bases map to TRBD2. Germline CDR1 and CDR2: MNHNS and SASEGT. V shed 6 bases and J 4 bases; nucleotides not matched to a gene: 8. The CDR3 totals 14 residues. The CDR3 sequence: CASRPGGRAYEQYF. For the CDR3, the DNA is TGTGCCAGCAGGCCGGGAGGGAGGGCGTACGAGCAGTACTTC.

This chain connects TRBV28 to TRBJ2-3; a weak D match, TRBD2 (5 bases). V lost 3 bases and J 5 bases, leaving 21 bases between the germline ends. The CDR3 runs 17 residues. CDR1 is MDHEN, CDR2 SYDVKM, per germline. As DNA, the CDR3 is TGTGCCAGCAGTTTCCTCCTCGATAGCGATGAACGAGATACGCAGTATTTT. Translating gives CASSFLLDSDERDTQYF. Full variable domain (outside the CDR3, taken from reference TRBV28 and TRBJ2-3): DVKVTQSSRYLVKRTGEKVFLECVQDMDHENMFWYRQDPGLGLRLIYFSYDVKMKEKGDIPEGYSVSREKKERFSLILESASTNQTSMYLCASSFLLDSDERDTQYFGPGTRLTVL.

The chain recombines TRBV30 with TRBJ1-1; a weak D match, TRBD1 (6 bases). From germline, CDR1 is GTSNPN and CDR2 SVGIG (reference sequence). The CDR3 runs to 14 residues. V lost 3 bases and J lost 6, with 17 bases in between. CDR3 nucleotides: TGTGCCTGGAGACCTATGGGGACATTCGCTGAAGCTTTCTTT. Protein sequence: CAWRPMGTFAEAFF.

There are many counts of this clonotype. The V call is TRBV11-2, the J call TRBJ2-6, with D perhaps TRBD1 (6 bases). V lost 5 bases and J 2 bases, leaving 13 bases between the germline ends. CDR1 SGHAT and CDR2 FQNNGV come from the germline V gene. The CDR3 extends over 16 amino acids. CDR3 region: CASSTSGDTGANVLTF. The CDR3, as DNA: TGTGCCAGCAGCACCTCAGGGGACACTGGGGCCAACGTCCTGACTTTC. Variable domain in full (rest from reference TRBV11-2 and TRBJ2-6): EAGVAQSPRYKIIEKRQSVAFWCNPISGHATLYWYQQILGQGPKLLIQFQNNGVVDDSQLPKDRFSAERLKGVDSTLKIQPAKLEDSAVYLCASSTSGDTGANVLTFGAGSRLTVL.

There are many counts of this clonotype. Its ends do not fully match the called genes, so a read error is possible. CDR3 DNA sequence: TGTGCCAGCGGCTTTGGAATAGCCAAAAACATTCAGTACTTC. As protein: CASGFGIAKNIQYF. The chain has TRBV7-2 and TRBJ2-4; D is unclear. Germline values: CDR1 SGHTA, CDR2 FQGNSA. CDR3 length: 14 residues.

This clonotype was picked up many times. This chain connects TRBV24-1 to TRBJ2-2; D may correspond to TRBD1 or TRBD2 (5 bases each). The CDR3 has 17 residues. Germline V gene data show CDR1 as KGHDR and CDR2 as SFDVKD. V lost 1 base to trimming and J lost 6 bases, with 17 bases between them. CDR3 DNA: TGTGCCACCAGTGATTTTACTAGGTCAGGGAAGGCCGGGGAGCTGTTTTTT. As protein: CATSDFTRSGKAGELFF.

This clonotype was seen ten or more times. V is TRBV2 and J is TRBJ1-5; D gene unclear. This CDR3 region has 14 residues. In germline, CDR1 is SNHLY, CDR2 FYNNEI. Trimming took 4 bases from V and 6 from J, leaving 13 bases between them. For the CDR3, the DNA is TGTGCCAGCAGTGGGGGAGGGAGGACTCAGCCCCAGCATTTT. It codes for CASSGGGRTQPQHF. The full variable domain, its missing parts supplied by reference TRBV2 and TRBJ1-5, is EPEVTQTPSHQVTQMGQEVILRCVPISNHLYFYWYRQILGQKVEFLVSFYNNEISEKSEIFDDQFSVERPDGSNFTLKIRSTKLEDSAMYFCASSGGGRTQPQHFGDGTRLSIL.

There are many counts of this clonotype. This chain connects TRBV30 to TRBJ1-2; the D gene is possibly TRBD1 (5 bases). The germline V gene encodes CDR1 GTSNPN and CDR2 SVGIG (reference sequence). V gave up 5 bases and J gave up 8 bases, with 21 bases separating them. The CDR3 loop spans 14 amino acids. CDR3 sequence reads: CAWDRGAGQRGYTF. The CDR3 nucleotides read TGTGCCTGGGACCGCGGGGCAGGCCAACGAGGCTACACCTTC.

This clonotype was observed many times. The chain carries TRBV29-1 and TRBJ1-1; 7 bases line up with TRBD1. The V segment lost 7 bases and the J segment 3 bases; nucleotides outside the gene matches: 20. The germline gives CDR1 SQVTM, CDR2 ANQGSEA. The length of the CDR3 is 17 residues. The CDR3 is CSARRPTGRGMDTEAFF. CDR3 in DNA: TGCAGCGCCCGGAGACCGACAGGGAGGGGGATGGACACTGAAGCTTTCTTT.